The 25 T cell receptor beta chains given below trace back to one sample, sequenced in a study of monozygotic twins with inflammatory bowel disease (dated by TCRdb to the late 2010s). Receptor amplification or capture employed 5' RACE. Sequencing instrument: Illumina HiSeq 2500. Reprocessed by TCRdb, the reads give a single entry per CDR3 protein sequence, without DNA. This sample's table has entries for fewer than 450,000 distinct CDR3 sequences. Around 2.6% of the sample is held by the ten biggest clonotypes. Sequenced sample: blood. These receptors all come from a human donor with ulcerative colitis or Crohn's disease, or a healthy co-twin of an affected twin (not recorded which).

V gene TRBV5-1 combines with J gene TRBJ2-1; TCRdb's D gene call, TRBD1, goes unchecked for lack of DNA. Germline assignment: CDR1 SGHRS and CDR2 YFSETQ. The CDR3 is 14 amino acids. This CDR3 is CASSSTPGPQEQFF.

The chain has TRBV7-3 and TRBJ2-3. This CDR3 has 14 amino acids. Germline CDR1 is SGHTA and CDR2 is FQGTGA. CDR3 residues: CASSLNPSTDTQYF.

This CDR3 reads CASSLDFIGTGEQETQYF. V gene TRBV5-4 combines with J gene TRBJ2-5; TCRdb designates TRBD1, a call that cannot be tested without DNA. In germline, CDR1 is SGHNT, CDR2 YYREEE (reference sequence). The CDR3 consists of 18 residues.

This chain links TRBV20-1 with TRBJ1-1; checking the TCRdb D call of TRBD1 is not possible without DNA. The CDR3 runs to 15 residues. Looked up from germline, CDR1 is DFQATT and CDR2 is SNEGSKA (reference sequence). CDR3 loop: CSARDPGQGGTEAFF.

The chain couples TRBV6-5 to TRBJ1-3. Germline V gene lookup returns CDR1 MNHEY and CDR2 SVGAGI. This CDR3 spans 17 amino acids. CDR3 protein: CASSYSRYPSSGNTIYF.

V usage is TRBV12-3 or TRBV12-4 and J usage is TRBJ2-1; TCRdb outputs TRBD1, but without DNA this stays unchecked. The CDR3 sequence is 15 residues long. The CDR3 loop is CASSLVQGTYNEQFF.

The chain uses TRBV28 and TRBJ2-2; the TCRdb call, TRBD1, lacks DNA for checking. The germline V gene encodes CDR1 MDHEN and CDR2 SYDVKM. This CDR3 region has 12 residues. The CDR3: CASTPDRLELFF.

CDR3 sequence reads: CSARTFTSQIYEQYF. The chain is built from TRBV20-1 and TRBJ2-7; absent DNA, TCRdb's TRBD2 call cannot be checked. The CDR3 covers 15 residues. Germline CDR1 DFQATT, CDR2 SNEGSKA (reference sequence).

The chain couples TRBV7-9 to TRBJ2-7; TCRdb selects TRBD1, and the lack of DNA leaves this call unchecked. The germline V gene encodes CDR1 SEHNR and CDR2 FQNEAQ (reference sequence). The CDR3 is 16 residues long. The CDR3 is CASSSHASRDLYEQYF.

J is TRBJ1-1 and V is TRBV12-3 or TRBV12-4; TCRdb's D call, TRBD1, is unchecked because there is no DNA. The CDR3 is 13 amino acids. The CDR3 loop reads CASRGTANTEAFF.

The CDR3 reads CASSYEGSPLLNYGYTF. This chain uses TRBV6-5 with TRBJ1-2. The CDR3 loop spans 17 amino acids. CDR1 is MNHEY, CDR2 SVGAGI, per germline.

This rearrangement joins TRBV3-1 to TRBJ2-3; TCRdb's D gene call, TRBD1, goes unchecked for lack of DNA. CDR1 is LGHDT and CDR2 is YNNKEL in the germline V gene (reference sequence). This CDR3 contains 13 residues. CDR3 region: CASSQRAADTQYF.

The CDR3 reads CASSYSNLAGGHWYF. The chain couples TRBV6-5 to TRBJ2-7; no DNA is available, so the TRBD2 call from TCRdb remains unchecked. CDR3 size: 15 residues. The germline CDR1 and CDR2 sequences are MNHEY and SVGAGI.

V usage is TRBV5-6 and J usage is TRBJ2-1; the TCRdb call, TRBD1, lacks DNA for checking. The CDR3 length is 15 residues. Germline-derived CDR1 and CDR2 are SGHDT and YYEEEE. CDR3 region: CASSLPGTGSNEQFF.

The chain is built from TRBV5-1 and TRBJ2-7; TCRdb indicates TRBD2, and absent DNA this call remains unverified. The germline gives CDR1 SGHRS, CDR2 YFSETQ. This CDR3 spans 14 amino acids. The CDR3 region is CASSLSVGTYEQYF.

V is TRBV4-3 and J is TRBJ2-3; TCRdb lists TRBD2, though no DNA is available to test this call. Germline V CDR1 and CDR2: LGHNA, YSLEER. The CDR3 contains 17 residues. The CDR3 here is CASSHLTSGGATDTQYF.

The rearrangement joins TRBV18 to TRBJ1-2; checking the TCRdb D call of TRBD1 is not possible without DNA. The length of the CDR3 is 16 residues. The germline gives CDR1 KGHSH, CDR2 LQKENI. The CDR3 reads CASSRDRGPTNYGYTF.

J is TRBJ2-1 and V is TRBV5-1; TCRdb reports TRBD1, a call that lacks DNA to check it against. The CDR3 runs to 16 residues. The germline V gene has CDR1 SGHRS and CDR2 YFSETQ. The CDR3 region is CASSSSQGALGGEQFF.

The chain recombines TRBV9 with TRBJ2-3; TCRdb selects TRBD1, and the lack of DNA leaves this call unchecked. Germline V gene lookup returns CDR1 SGDLS and CDR2 YYNGEE. The CDR3 has 14 residues. The CDR3 spells CASSPPGVADTQYF.

J is TRBJ1-6 and V is TRBV4-3; the D gene TCRdb calls, TRBD1, cannot be checked with no DNA. This CDR3 has 18 amino acids. Germline CDR1 LGHNA, CDR2 YSLEER. The CDR3 spells CASSQMGAGTEYNSPLHF.

This chain uses TRBV4-3 with TRBJ1-2; TCRdb gives TRBD1 as the D gene, but with no DNA this cannot be confirmed. This CDR3 spans 14 amino acids. Germline-derived CDR1 and CDR2 are LGHNA and YSLEER. The CDR3 is CASSQDLGAHGYTF.

The chain links TRBV5-1 to TRBJ2-7; TCRdb's D call of TRBD1 is untestable without DNA. The CDR3 consists of 16 residues. Germline V gene lookup returns CDR1 SGHRS and CDR2 YFSETQ. CDR3 in amino acids: CASSLQDRGQTYEQYF.

The CDR3 here is CASSPQVAHSNQPQHF. This chain uses TRBV7-8 with TRBJ1-5. This CDR3 contains 16 residues. Germline V gene data show CDR1 as SGHVS and CDR2 as FQNEAQ.

The genes are TRBV5-5 and TRBJ2-5; the TCRdb D gene call, TRBD1, has no DNA to confirm it. CDR3 length: 15 amino acids. Germline CDR1 SGHKS, CDR2 YYEKEE (reference sequence). The CDR3 here is CASSTGQVVQETQYF.

The chain recombines TRBV19 with TRBJ2-1. Germline CDR1 is LNHDA and CDR2 is SQIVND (reference sequence). This CDR3 comprises 13 residues. CDR3 sequence reads: CASRARASNEQFF.